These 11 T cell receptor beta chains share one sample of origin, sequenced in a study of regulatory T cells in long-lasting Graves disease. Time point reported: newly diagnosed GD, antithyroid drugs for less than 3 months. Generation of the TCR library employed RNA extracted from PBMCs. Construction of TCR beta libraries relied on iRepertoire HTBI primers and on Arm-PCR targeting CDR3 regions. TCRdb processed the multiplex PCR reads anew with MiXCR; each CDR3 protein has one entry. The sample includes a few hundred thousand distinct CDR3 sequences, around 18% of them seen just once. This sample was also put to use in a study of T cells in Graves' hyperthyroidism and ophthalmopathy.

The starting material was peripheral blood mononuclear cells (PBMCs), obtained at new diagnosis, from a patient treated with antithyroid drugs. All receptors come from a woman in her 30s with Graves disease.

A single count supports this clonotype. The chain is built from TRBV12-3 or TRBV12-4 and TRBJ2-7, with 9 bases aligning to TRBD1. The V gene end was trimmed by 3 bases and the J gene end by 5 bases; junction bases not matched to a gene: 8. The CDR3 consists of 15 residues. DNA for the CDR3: TGTGCCAGCAGTTTGGCCGGACAGGGGATCCACGAGCAGTACTTC. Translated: CASSLAGQGIHEQYF.

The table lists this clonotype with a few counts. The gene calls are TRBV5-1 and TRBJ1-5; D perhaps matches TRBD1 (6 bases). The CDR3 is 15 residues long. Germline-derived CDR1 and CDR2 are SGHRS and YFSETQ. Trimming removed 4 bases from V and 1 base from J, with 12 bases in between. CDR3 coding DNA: TGCGCCAGCAGCCATTCGGGGGCCAGCAATCAGCCCCAGCATTTT. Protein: CASSHSGASNQPQHF.

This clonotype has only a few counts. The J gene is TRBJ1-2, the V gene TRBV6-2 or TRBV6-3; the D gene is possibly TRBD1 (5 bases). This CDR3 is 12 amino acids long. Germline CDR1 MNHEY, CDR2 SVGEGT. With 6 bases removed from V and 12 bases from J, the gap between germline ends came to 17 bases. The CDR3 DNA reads TGTGCCAGCAGGCATGGGGCCCCGGCCGACACCTTC. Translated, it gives CASRHGAPADTF.

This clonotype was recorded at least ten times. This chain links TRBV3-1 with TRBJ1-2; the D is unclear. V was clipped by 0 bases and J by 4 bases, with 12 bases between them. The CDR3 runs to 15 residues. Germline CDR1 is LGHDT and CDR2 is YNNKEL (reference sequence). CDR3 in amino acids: CASSQDAFRAYGYTF. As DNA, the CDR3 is TGTGCCAGCAGCCAAGATGCATTTAGAGCCTATGGCTACACCTTC.

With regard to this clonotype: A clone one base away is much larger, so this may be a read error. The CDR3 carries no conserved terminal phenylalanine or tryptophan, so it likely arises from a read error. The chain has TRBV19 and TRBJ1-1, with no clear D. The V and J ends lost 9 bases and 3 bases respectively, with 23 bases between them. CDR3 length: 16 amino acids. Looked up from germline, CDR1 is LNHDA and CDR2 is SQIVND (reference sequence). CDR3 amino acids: CASDRGLVIGDTEAFV. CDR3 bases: TGTGCCAGCGATAGAGGGTTAGTGATCGGGGACACTGAAGCTTTCGTT.

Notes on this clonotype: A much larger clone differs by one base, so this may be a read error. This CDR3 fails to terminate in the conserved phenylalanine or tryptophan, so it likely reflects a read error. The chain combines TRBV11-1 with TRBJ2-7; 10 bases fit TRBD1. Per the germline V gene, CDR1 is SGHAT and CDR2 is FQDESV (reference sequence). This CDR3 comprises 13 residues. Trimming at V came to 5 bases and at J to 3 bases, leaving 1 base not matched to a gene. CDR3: CASSGQGGYEQYL. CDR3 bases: TGTGCCAGCAGCGGACAGGGGGGCTACGAGCAGTACCTC.

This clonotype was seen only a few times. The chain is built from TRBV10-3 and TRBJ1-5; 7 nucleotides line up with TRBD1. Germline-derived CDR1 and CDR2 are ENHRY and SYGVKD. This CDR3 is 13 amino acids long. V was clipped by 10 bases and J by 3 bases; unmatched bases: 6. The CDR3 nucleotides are TGTGCCAGCCGGGACAGAGACAATCAGCCCCAGCATTTT. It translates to CASRDRDNQPQHF.

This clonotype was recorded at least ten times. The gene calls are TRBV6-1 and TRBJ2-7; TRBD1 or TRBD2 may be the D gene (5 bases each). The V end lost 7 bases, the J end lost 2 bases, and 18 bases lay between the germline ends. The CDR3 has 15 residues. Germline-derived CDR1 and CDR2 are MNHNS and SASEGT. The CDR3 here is CASTASSGDPYEQYF. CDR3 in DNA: TGTGCCAGCACGGCTTCCTCCGGGGACCCCTACGAGCAGTACTTC.

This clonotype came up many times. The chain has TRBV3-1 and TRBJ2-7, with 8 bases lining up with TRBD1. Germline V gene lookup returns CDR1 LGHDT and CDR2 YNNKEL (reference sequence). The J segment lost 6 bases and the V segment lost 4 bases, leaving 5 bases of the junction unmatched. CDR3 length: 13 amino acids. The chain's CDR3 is CASSPGQGGEQYF. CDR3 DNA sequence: TGTGCCAGCAGCCCCGGACAGGGCGGCGAGCAGTACTTC.

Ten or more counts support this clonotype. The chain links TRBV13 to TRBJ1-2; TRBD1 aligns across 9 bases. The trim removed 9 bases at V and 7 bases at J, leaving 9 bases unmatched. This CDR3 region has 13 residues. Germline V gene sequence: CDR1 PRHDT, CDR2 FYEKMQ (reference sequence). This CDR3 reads CASYLTGGIGYTF. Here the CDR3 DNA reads TGTGCCAGTTACCTGACAGGGGGGATTGGCTACACCTTC.

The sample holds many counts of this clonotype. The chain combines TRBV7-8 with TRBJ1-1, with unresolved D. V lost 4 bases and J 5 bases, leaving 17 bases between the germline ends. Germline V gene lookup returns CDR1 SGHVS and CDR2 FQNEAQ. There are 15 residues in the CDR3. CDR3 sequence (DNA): TGTGCCAGCAGCTCCTCGAGTGAAAGCGGTACTGAAGCTTTCTTT. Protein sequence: CASSSSSESGTEAFF.